The clone carrying this T cell receptor (beta chain) was counted ten times or more. Its antigen is unknown. This entry is derived from a study of T cells in Graves' hyperthyroidism and ophthalmopathy. Overall study results and limits: Clonotypes that were expanded in thyroid above 0.001 mostly appeared in blood too. Prediction of ophthalmopathy progression came a median around 7.1 months pre-onset.

Amplified TCR beta CDR3 regions came from RNA transcripts. First-round RT-PCR targeting the TCR CDR3 was performed with the HTBI primer set. TCRdb passed the multiplex PCR reads through MiXCR, listing each CDR3 protein once. The top ten clones hold around 29% of a sample with roughly 700,000 distinct CDR3 sequences, roughly 32% of them seen once. Germline assignment: CDR1 SGHDN and CDR2 FVKESK. V was trimmed by 4 bases and J by 4 bases, leaving 13 bases between them. The CDR3 consists of 14 residues. Sequencing was done on a sample of blood. The origin of this receptor is a woman aged 35 to 49 with Graves' hyperthyroidism. The rearrangement uses TRBV14 and TRBJ2-5; D perhaps matches TRBD1 (6 bases). The CDR3 DNA reads TGTGCCAGCAGCCGCCTACAGGGAGCAGAGACCCAGTACTTC. This translates into CASSRLQGAETQYF.